This T cell receptor (beta chain) was sequenced for a study of cytomegalovirus exposure and HLA in healthy donors. Per germline, CDR1 SGHRS and CDR2 YFSETQ. The junction had 4 bases not matched to a gene; V was cut back by 1 base and J by 9 bases. CDR3 length: 14 amino acids. PCR primers comprised 60 Vbeta and 13 Jbeta primers. Assay used: immunoSEQ multiplex PCR; TCRdb lists only in-frame clones, some missing. The sample includes over 150,000 clones, around 77% of them seen just once. The genes are TRBV5-1 and TRBJ1-6, with 7 bases lining up with TRBD1. The sample taken for sequencing was PBMCs. The TCR originated in a young man in good health and CMV-seropositive. CDR3 in amino acids: CASSLLQGLSPLHF. The DNA of the CDR3 is TGCGCCAGCAGCTTGTTACAGGGGCTTTCACCCCTCCACTTT.